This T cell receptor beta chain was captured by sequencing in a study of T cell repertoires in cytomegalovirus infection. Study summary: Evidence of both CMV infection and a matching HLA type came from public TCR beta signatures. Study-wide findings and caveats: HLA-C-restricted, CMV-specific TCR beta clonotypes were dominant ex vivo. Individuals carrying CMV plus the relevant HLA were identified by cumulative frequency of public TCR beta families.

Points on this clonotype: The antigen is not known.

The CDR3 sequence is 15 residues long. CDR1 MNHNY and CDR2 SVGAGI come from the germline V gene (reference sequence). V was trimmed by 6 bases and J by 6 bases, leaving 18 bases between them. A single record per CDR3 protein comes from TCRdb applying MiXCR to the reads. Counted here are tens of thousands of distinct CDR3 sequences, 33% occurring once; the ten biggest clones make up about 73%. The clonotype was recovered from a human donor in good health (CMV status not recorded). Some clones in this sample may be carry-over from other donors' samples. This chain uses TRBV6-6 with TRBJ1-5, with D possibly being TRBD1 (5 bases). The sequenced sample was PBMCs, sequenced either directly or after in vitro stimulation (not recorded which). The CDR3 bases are TGTGCCAGCAGCTACGGGACCCCGACGGGTCAGCCCCAGCATTTT. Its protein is CASSYGTPTGQPQHF.